This T cell receptor beta chain derives from a study of blood T cell repertoires in COVID-19. Overall study context: COVID-19 samples, acute and convalescent, were from the United States, Italy and Spain. From T cells, B-cell-depleted T cells, or PBMCs came the material, which was cDNA or gDNA.

Generated by immunoSEQ multiplex PCR, the TCRdb table keeps only in-frame clones and is missing some. This table has 150,000 or so clones, about four fifths appearing once. Trimming cost V 6 bases and J 2 bases; bases outside gene matches: 5. In germline, CDR1 is MNHEY, CDR2 SVGAGI. The CDR3 length is 14 residues. This clone was seen only once. Participants spanned ages about 18 to 100 years and resided in about two dozen US areas. Recovered Cohort 3 donors showed two negative PCRs, clearance, or symptom resolution. This TCR was recovered from a woman aged 60-70 years who had recovered from COVID-19. The sample consisted of PBMCs or T cells enriched from blood (not recorded which). The chain is built from TRBV6-5 and TRBJ1-1; 8 positions match TRBD1. The CDR3 sequence: CASRDRAVNTEAFF. The CDR3 nucleotides read TGTGCCAGCAGGGACAGGGCGGTTAACACTGAAGCTTTCTTT.